What follows are 18 T cell receptor beta chains derived from one specimen sequenced in a study of CD8 T cells in ankylosing spondylitis. TCRdb re-called the 5' RACE reads through MiXCR, storing one row per CDR3 protein. The sample shows approximately 190,000 distinct CDR3 sequences, about an eighth of them seen only once. Material for sequencing was blood, either unsorted or a sorted T cell fraction (not recorded which). Receptors were obtained from a female donor with ankylosing spondylitis or in good health (not recorded which).

This clonotype was seen at least ten times. The CDR3 region has the DNA TGTGCCAGCAGCTTAGTGCGGTCCTATGGCTACACCTTC. Protein sequence: CASSLVRSYGYTF. This chain uses TRBV7-8 with TRBJ1-2; D remains unclear. Per germline, CDR1 SGHVS and CDR2 FQNEAQ. V dropped 1 base and J dropped 4 bases, with 7 bases sitting between them. CDR3 length equals 13 residues.

This clonotype was seen repeatedly, ten times or more. V is TRBV12-3 or TRBV12-4 and J is TRBJ2-5, with D possibly called TRBD1 or TRBD2 (5 bases each). Deletions cut 6 bases from V and 2 bases from J, with 19 bases between. The CDR3 extends over 16 amino acids. CDR3 sequence (DNA): TGTGCCAGCAGCCTTACGGGACCATCGCGGCAAGAGACCCAGTACTTC. This translates into CASSLTGPSRQETQYF.

This chain connects TRBV12-3 or TRBV12-4 to TRBJ2-1; D may match TRBD1 or TRBD2 (6 bases each). This CDR3 contains 14 residues. Trimming shortened V by 6 bases and J by 4 bases, and 13 bases separated the two germline ends. This CDR3 reads CASSRGGKYNEQFF. The CDR3 nucleotides read TGTGCCAGCAGCAGAGGGGGGAAGTACAATGAGCAGTTCTTC.

The chain combines TRBV12-3 or TRBV12-4 with TRBJ2-1, with D uncertain. The V and J ends lost 7 bases and 0 bases respectively, with 10 bases between them. This CDR3 contains 14 residues. As DNA, the CDR3 is TGTGCCAGCACCACCCCCCGCTCCTACAATGAGCAGTTCTTC. Translation: CASTTPRSYNEQFF.

V and J are TRBV5-5 and TRBJ1-2; a weak D match, TRBD1 (5 bases). Germline CDR1 SGHKS, CDR2 YYEKEE (reference sequence). The V and J ends lost 0 bases and 6 bases respectively, with 9 bases between them. CDR3 length: 13 residues. The CDR3 reads CASSLAGTDGYTF. The CDR3 nucleotides read TGTGCCAGCAGCTTGGCCGGGACTGATGGCTACACCTTC.

This clonotype occurred a few times. The CDR3 region has the DNA TGTGCCTACGGAGGGCCAGGCAATAATTCACCCCTCCACTTT. Its protein product is CAYGGPGNNSPLHF. The chain combines TRBV30 with TRBJ1-6; D remains ambiguous. The CDR3 runs 14 residues. CDR1 GTSNPN and CDR2 SVGIG come from the germline V gene (reference sequence). Trimming removed 7 bases from V and 5 bases from J, with 15 bases in between.

This chain joins TRBV7-3 and TRBJ1-2; D is uncertain. Between the trimmed V and J ends, which lost 6 bases and 7 bases, there was a span of 12 bases. CDR3 size: 12 residues. CDR1 and CDR2 (germline): SGHTA, FQGTGA. The CDR3 nucleotides are TGTGCCAGCAGTGCACGACGGGGTGGCTACACCTTC. This encodes CASSARRGGYTF.

The chain employs TRBV7-2 and TRBJ2-5; 7 bases map to TRBD2. Germline V gene data show CDR1 as SGHTA and CDR2 as FQGNSA. The CDR3 has 18 amino acids. With V trimmed by 0 bases and J by 2 bases, 12 bases remained unmatched. This CDR3 reads CASSLAMWLADSQETQYF. CDR3 coding DNA: TGTGCCAGCAGCTTAGCGATGTGGCTAGCGGATTCTCAAGAGACCCAGTACTTC.

The V and J genes are TRBV7-2 and TRBJ2-7, with D possibly being TRBD1 (6 bases). The germline V gene has CDR1 SGHTA and CDR2 FQGNSA. This CDR3 spans 15 amino acids. Trimming shortened V by 1 base and J by 2 bases, and 12 bases separated the two germline ends. This CDR3 is CASSLGGQLPYEQYF. As DNA, the CDR3 is TGTGCCAGCAGCTTAGGGGGACAACTCCCCTACGAGCAGTACTTC.

This clonotype came up many times. The chain combines TRBV20-1 with TRBJ2-5; D is uncertain. Per the germline V gene, CDR1 is DFQATT and CDR2 is SNEGSKA (reference sequence). The ends were cut back, 7 bases at V and 1 base at J, with 16 bases in the middle. CDR3 length equals 14 residues. The CDR3 coding sequence is TGCAGTGTAGAGGTCGCCCTTTCCCAAGAGACCCAGTACTTC. It yields the protein CSVEVALSQETQYF.

In its sample, this clonotype was seen many times. The chain employs TRBV6-1 and TRBJ2-1, with 7 bases that match TRBD2. With 5 bases clipped from V and 5 bases from J, the junction kept 18 bases outside the gene matches. Germline CDR1 MNHNS, CDR2 SASEGT. This CDR3 comprises 18 residues. The CDR3 reads CASSRPTHRAGDHNEQFF. The CDR3 region has the DNA TGTGCCAGCAGTCGACCAACGCATCGCGCGGGAGATCACAATGAGCAGTTCTTC.

This clonotype was observed at least ten times. V and J are TRBV20-1 and TRBJ1-6; 7 bases agree with TRBD1. Trimming removed 0 bases from V and 5 bases from J; junction bases left unmatched: 10. Looked up from germline, CDR1 is DFQATT and CDR2 is SNEGSKA (reference sequence). CDR3 length: 17 residues. The CDR3 bases are TGCAGTGCTAGAGACCCAACCCGGGACAGCGATAATTCACCCCTCCACTTT. This codes for CSARDPTRDSDNSPLHF.

This clonotype occurred many times. The chain employs TRBV10-3 and TRBJ2-3; TRBD2 agrees at 9 bases. Germline CDR1 ENHRY, CDR2 SYGVKD. There are 15 residues in the CDR3. V was pared by 9 bases and J by 3 bases, with 10 bases of the junction left unmatched. CDR3 nucleotides: TGTGCCATGGGTGGAAGGACTAGCGAAACAGATACGCAGTATTTT. Its protein product is CAMGGRTSETDTQYF.

The chain couples TRBV2 to TRBJ2-1; 8 positions match TRBD2. Germline CDR1 is SNHLY and CDR2 is FYNNEI. CDR3 length: 17 amino acids. J gave up 0 bases and V 4 bases, and 8 bases lay outside the gene matches. The CDR3: CASSVSSGFSSYNEQFF. The CDR3 region has the DNA TGTGCCAGCAGTGTGTCTAGCGGGTTTAGCTCCTACAATGAGCAGTTCTTC.

In its sample, this clonotype was seen a few times. The V gene is TRBV20-1, the J gene TRBJ2-1; the match to TRBD1 covers 10 bases. With 6 bases clipped from V and 6 bases from J, the junction kept 5 bases outside the gene matches. The CDR3 has 13 amino acids. The germline V gene has CDR1 DFQATT and CDR2 SNEGSKA (reference sequence). CDR3 residues: CSATGTGVNEQFF. The DNA of the CDR3 is TGCAGTGCGACCGGGACAGGGGTCAATGAGCAGTTCTTC.

V and J are TRBV30 and TRBJ2-1, with a tentative D call TRBD2 (6 bases). V lost 3 bases and J lost 8, with 8 bases in between. Germline V gene data show CDR1 as GTSNPN and CDR2 as SVGIG (reference sequence). The CDR3 is 11 residues long. The CDR3 DNA is TGTGCCTGGAGGCGGGATCATGAGCAGTTCTTC. Translated, it gives CAWRRDHEQFF. The complete variable domain, with remaining parts taken from reference TRBV30 and TRBJ2-1, reads SQTIHQWPATLVQPVGSPLSLECTVEGTSNPNLYWYRQAAGRGLQLLFYSVGIGQISSEVPQNLSASRPQDRQFILSSKKLLLSDSGFYLCAWRRDHEQFFGPGTRLTVL.

This clonotype was found many times. The V call is TRBV27, the J call TRBJ2-5; 8 positions match TRBD1. V dropped 4 bases and J dropped 4; count of bases not matched to a gene: 11. From germline, CDR1 is MNHEY and CDR2 SMNVEV (reference sequence). CDR3 length equals 16 residues. CDR3 amino acids: CASSSWTGSIPETQYF. CDR3 DNA sequence: TGTGCCAGCAGTTCCTGGACAGGGTCAATCCCAGAGACCCAGTACTTC.

J is TRBJ2-1 and V is TRBV21-1; the table's D gene call, TRBD2, was not cross checked with the DNA. TRBV21-1 constitutes a pseudogene. The CDR3 runs to 17 residues. The chain's CDR3 is CAGSKARVSGTYNEQFF. In nucleotides, the CDR3 is TGTGCCGGCAGCAAAGCTAGGGTTAGCGGGACCTACAATGAGCAGTTCTTC.